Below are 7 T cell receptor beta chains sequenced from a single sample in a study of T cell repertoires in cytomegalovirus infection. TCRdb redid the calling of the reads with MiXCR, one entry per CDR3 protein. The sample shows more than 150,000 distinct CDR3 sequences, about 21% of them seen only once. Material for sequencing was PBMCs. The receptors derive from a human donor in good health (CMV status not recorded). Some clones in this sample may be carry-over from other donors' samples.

Here the CDR3 reads CASRGNRGEQYF. DNA of the CDR3: TGTGCTAGTAGAGGCAATCGCGGCGAGCAGTACTTC. V gene TRBV12-5 combines with J gene TRBJ2-7; D gene uncertain. The length of the CDR3 is 12 residues. Trimming stripped 8 bases from V and 6 bases from J, with 14 bases between. Germline V gene sequence: CDR1 LGHNT, CDR2 FRNRAP.

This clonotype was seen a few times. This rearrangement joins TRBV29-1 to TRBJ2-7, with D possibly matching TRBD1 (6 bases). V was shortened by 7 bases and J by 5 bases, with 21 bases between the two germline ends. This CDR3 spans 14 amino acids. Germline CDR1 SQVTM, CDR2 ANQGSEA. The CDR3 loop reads CSAGGRGISDEQYF. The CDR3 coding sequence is TGCAGCGCTGGGGGAAGGGGGATTAGCGACGAGCAGTACTTC.

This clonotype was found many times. The CDR3 nucleotides read TGTGCCAGCAGCCCGCCCGGGGCCAACGTCCTGACTTTC. Amino acids: CASSPPGANVLTF. The chain couples TRBV7-3 to TRBJ2-6; no clear D. This CDR3 spans 13 amino acids. Trimming took 5 bases from V and 4 from J, leaving 6 bases between them. CDR1 is SGHTA, CDR2 FQGTGA, per germline.

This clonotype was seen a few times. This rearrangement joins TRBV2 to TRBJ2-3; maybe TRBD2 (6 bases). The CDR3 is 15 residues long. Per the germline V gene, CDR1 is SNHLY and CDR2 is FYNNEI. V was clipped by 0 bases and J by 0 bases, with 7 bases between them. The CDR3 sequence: CASSEAGTSTDTQYF. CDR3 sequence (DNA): TGTGCCAGCAGTGAAGCGGGGACTAGCACAGATACGCAGTATTTT.

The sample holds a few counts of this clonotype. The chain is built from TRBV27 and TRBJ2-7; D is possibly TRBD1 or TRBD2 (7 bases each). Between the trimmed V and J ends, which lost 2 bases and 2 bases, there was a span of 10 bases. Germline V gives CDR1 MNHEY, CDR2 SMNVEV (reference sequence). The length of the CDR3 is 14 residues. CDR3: CASSLQGGPYEQYF. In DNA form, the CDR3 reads TGTGCCAGCAGTTTACAGGGGGGGCCCTACGAGCAGTACTTC.

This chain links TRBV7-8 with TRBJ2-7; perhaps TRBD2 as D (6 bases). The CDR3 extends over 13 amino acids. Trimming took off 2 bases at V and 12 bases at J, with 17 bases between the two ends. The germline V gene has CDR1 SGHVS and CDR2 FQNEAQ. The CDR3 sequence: CASSLPGRPGAYF. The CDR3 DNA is TGTGCCAGCAGCTTACCCGGCCGACCGGGAGCGTACTTC.

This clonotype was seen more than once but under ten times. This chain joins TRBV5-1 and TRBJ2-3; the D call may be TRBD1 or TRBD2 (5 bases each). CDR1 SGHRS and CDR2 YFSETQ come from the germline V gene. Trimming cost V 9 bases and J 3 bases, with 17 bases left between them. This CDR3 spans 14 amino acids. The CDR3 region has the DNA TGCGCCACCACCCGGGACCAAGGGACAGATACGCAGTATTTT. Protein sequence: CATTRDQGTDTQYF.